This TCR beta chain stems from a study of T cells after yellow fever vaccination. Points from the study as a whole: Abundant clonotypes from the bulk population could contaminate FACS-sorted repertoires.

The table lists this clonotype with many counts. Its matching antigen is unknown. TCRdb ran MiXCR on the 5' RACE reads and lists one entry per CDR3 protein. The sample includes about 210,000 distinct CDR3 sequences, 6% to 8% seen only once; the top ten take 0.85% to 1.2%. The CDR3 covers 16 residues. V lost 3 bases, J lost 0 bases, and 2 bases stayed unmatched. Germline V gene lookup returns CDR1 SGHDN and CDR2 FVKESK. V gene TRBV14 combines with J gene TRBJ2-3; 11 positions match TRBD2. Sequencing was performed on CD4+ T cells sorted from PBMCs, taken on the day of the yellow fever booster vaccination. This clonotype was obtained from a man aged 25-45 years who received the YFV17D yellow fever vaccine. The CDR3 bases are TGTGCCAGCAGCCACAGGACTAGCGGGAGCACAGATACGCAGTATTTT. Protein sequence: CASSHRTSGSTDTQYF.